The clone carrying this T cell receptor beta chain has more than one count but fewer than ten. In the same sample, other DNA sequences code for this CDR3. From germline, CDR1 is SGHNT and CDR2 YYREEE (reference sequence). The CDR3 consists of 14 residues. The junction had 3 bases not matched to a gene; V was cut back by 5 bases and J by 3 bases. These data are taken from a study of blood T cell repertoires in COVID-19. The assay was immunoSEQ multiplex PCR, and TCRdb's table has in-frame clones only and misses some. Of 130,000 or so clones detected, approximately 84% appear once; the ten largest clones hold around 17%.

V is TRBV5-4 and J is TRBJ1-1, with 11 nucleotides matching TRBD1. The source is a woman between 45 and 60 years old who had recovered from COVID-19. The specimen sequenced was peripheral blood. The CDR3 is CASSWGQGDTEAFF. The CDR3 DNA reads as TGTGCCAGCAGTTGGGGACAGGGGGACACTGAAGCTTTCTTT.